This TCR beta chain was found in a study of cytomegalovirus exposure and HLA in healthy donors. Study-wide results and limits: In a later analysis, most CMV-associated TCR beta chains appeared HLA-restricted. There were reportedly fewer N-insertions in an Asian-associated ancestry cluster than the approximately 700-donor mean, in a later analysis.

A single count supports this clone. Its antigen remains unidentified. The V and J ends lost 4 bases and 2 bases, in that order; junction bases with no gene match: 7. Per germline, CDR1 SGHRS and CDR2 YFSETQ. The CDR3 runs 16 residues. Amplification used 60 Vbeta primers and 13 Jbeta primers. The method was immunoSEQ multiplex PCR; TCRdb's version includes in-frame clones alone and lacks a portion of them. Of more than 110,000 clones listed, 73% are singletons. This chain uses TRBV5-1 with TRBJ1-5; the match to TRBD1 covers 9 bases. The clonotype comes from a woman aged 40 to 50 in good health and CMV-seronegative. The material sequenced was PBMCs. The CDR3 sequence is CASSIGTGRGNQPQHF. As DNA, the CDR3 is TGCGCCAGCAGCATAGGGACAGGGAGAGGCAATCAGCCCCAGCATTTT.